The sequence of this T cell receptor beta chain was determined in a study of cytomegalovirus exposure and HLA in healthy donors. The study ran its PCR with 60 Vbeta and 13 Jbeta primers. Here immunoSEQ multiplex PCR was the method, and the copy in TCRdb shows in-frame clones only, minus some. Of 250,000 to 350,000 clones listed, 86% were seen once; the top ten hold approximately 4.3%. Worth noting for this clone: Antigen: not known.

Study-level results: Researchers reported in a later analysis that a missense DCLRE1C variant was tied to TCR beta V- and J-gene trimming.

The CDR3 is 18 residues long. Trimming removed 2 bases at V and 3 bases at J, with 20 bases between. V and J are TRBV23-1 and TRBJ2-1, with unresolved D. TRBV23-1 is an ORF for which the function is uncertain. Sequencing input: PBMCs. The receptor was derived from a man in his forties in good health and CMV-seropositive. CDR3 residues: CASSQPSVQADNYNEQFF. In DNA, the CDR3 is TGCGCCAGCAGTCAACCTTCGGTCCAGGCAGACAACTACAATGAGCAGTTCTTC.